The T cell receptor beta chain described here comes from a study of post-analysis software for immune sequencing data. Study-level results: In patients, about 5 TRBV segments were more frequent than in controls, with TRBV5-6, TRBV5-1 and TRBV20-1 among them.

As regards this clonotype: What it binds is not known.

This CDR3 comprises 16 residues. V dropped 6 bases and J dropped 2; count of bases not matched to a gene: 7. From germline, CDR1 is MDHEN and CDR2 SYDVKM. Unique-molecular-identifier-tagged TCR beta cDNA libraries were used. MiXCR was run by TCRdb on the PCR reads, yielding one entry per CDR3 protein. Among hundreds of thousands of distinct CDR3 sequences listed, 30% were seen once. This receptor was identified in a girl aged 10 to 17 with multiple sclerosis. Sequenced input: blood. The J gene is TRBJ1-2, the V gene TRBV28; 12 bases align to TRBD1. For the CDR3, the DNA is TGTGCCAGCAGGCGCTGGGGGACAGGGGGCAACTATGGCTACACCTTC. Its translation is CASRRWGTGGNYGYTF.